The entry that follows covers one T cell receptor (beta chain) sequence. One entry per CDR3 protein, called by TCRdb with MiXCR from the 5' RACE reads. The sample yields tens of thousands of distinct CDR3 sequences, less than 8% seen once. This sample was included in a study of T cells after yellow fever vaccination. Germline CDR1 and CDR2: SGHKS and YYEKEE (reference sequence). V lost 3 bases, J lost 7 bases, and 17 bases lay in between. The CDR3 length is 14 residues. Findings and limits, study-wide: Most primary-vaccination clones recurred post-booster (approximately 96% CD4, roughly 91% CD8). A minor fraction of clonotypes spanned both CD4 and CD8 compartments. Contamination by abundant bulk-population clonotypes could be present in FACS-sorted repertoires.

The sequencing here drew on CD8+ T cells not binding an NS4B(214-222) dextramer, sorted from PBMCs, taken about 49 days after the first yellow fever vaccination. This receptor was taken from a man younger than 30 who received the YFV17D yellow fever vaccine. The rearrangement uses TRBV5-5 and TRBJ2-7; D possibly matches TRBD1 or TRBD2 (6 bases each). CDR3 bases: TGTGCCAGCAGCTCCCACGGGGGCGGTACAGAGCAGTACTTC. It codes for CASSSHGGGTEQYF.